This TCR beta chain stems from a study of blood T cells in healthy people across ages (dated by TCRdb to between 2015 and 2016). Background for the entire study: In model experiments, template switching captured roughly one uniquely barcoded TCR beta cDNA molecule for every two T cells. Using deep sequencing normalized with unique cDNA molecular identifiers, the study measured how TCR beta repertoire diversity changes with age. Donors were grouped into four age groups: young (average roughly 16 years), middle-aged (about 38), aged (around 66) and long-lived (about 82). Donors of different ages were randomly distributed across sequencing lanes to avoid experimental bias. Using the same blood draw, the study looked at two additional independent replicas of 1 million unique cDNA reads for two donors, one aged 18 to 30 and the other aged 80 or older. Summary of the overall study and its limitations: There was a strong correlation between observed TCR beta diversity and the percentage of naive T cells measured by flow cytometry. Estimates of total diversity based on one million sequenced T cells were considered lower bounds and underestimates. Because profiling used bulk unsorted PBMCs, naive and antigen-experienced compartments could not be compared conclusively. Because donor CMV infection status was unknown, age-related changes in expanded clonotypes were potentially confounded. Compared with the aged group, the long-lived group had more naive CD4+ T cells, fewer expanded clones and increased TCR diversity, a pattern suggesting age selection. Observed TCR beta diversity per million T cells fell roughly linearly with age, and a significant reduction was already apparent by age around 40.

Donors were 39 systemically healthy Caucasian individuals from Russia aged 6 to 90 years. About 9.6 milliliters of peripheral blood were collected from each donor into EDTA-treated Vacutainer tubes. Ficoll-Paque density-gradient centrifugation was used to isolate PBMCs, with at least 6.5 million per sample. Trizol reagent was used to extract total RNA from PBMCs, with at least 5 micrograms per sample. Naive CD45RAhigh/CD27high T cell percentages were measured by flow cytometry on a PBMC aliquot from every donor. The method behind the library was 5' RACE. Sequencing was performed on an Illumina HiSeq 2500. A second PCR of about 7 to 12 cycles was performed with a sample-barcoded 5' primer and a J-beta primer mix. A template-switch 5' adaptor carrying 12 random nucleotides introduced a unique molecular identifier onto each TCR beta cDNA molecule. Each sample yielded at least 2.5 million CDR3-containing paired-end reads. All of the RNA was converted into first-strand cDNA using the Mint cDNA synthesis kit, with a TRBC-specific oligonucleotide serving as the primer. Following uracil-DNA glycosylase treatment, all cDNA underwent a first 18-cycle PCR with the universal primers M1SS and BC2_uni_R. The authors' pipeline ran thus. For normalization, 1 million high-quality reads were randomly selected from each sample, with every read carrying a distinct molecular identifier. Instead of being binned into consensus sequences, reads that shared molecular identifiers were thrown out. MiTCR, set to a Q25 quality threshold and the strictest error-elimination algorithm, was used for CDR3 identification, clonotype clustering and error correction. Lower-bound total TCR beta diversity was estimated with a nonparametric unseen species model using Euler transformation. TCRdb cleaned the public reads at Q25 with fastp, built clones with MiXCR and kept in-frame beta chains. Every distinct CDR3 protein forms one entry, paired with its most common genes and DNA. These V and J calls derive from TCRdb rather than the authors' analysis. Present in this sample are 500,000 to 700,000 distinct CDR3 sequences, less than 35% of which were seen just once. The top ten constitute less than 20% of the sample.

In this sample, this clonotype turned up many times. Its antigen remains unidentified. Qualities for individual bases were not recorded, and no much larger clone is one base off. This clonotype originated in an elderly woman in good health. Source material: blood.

The nucleotide sequence is TGTGCCAGCAGCCCTACACACCACGAGCAGTACTTC. Translation gives CASSPTHHEQYF. The V gene is TRBV13 and the J gene is TRBJ2-7; no D gene call is confident. The CDR3, from cysteine to phenylalanine, totals 12 residues. Left in the record is the CDR3 DNA by itself, 36 bases read in frame from the first base. According to the germline V gene (reference sequence), CDR1 reads PRHDT and CDR2 reads FYEKMQ. Between the V and J ends, shortened by 5 bases and 5 bases respectively, the junction contains 10 bases.